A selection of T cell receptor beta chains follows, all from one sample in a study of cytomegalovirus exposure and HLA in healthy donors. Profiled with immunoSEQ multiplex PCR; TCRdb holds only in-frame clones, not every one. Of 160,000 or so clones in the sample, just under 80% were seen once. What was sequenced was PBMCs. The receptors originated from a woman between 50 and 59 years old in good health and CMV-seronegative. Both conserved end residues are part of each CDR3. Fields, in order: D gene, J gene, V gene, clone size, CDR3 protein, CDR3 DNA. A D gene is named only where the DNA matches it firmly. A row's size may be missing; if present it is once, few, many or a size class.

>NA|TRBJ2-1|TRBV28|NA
CASSPYSPVAYNEQFF
TGTGCCAGCAGTCCCTACTCCCCTGTCGCCTACAATGAGCAGTTCTTC
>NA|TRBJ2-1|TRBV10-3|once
CAINEAETYNEQFF
TGTGCCATCAACGAAGCGGAGACCTACAATGAGCAGTTCTTC
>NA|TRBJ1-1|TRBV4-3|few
CASSQDVSGWNTEAFF
TGCGCCAGCAGCCAAGATGTTTCAGGCTGGAACACTGAAGCTTTCTTT
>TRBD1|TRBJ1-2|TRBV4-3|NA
CASSQDTGQGPFFYGYTF
TGCGCCAGCAGCCAAGATACGGGACAGGGTCCTTTCTTCTATGGCTACACCTTC
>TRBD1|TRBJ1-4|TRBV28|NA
CASGDRVADGREKLFF
TGTGCCAGCGGAGACAGGGTTGCAGATGGTCGTGAAAAACTGTTTTTT
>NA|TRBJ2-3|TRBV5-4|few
CASSWGQGNSAYF
NA
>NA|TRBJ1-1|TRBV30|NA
CAWSTLISGNTEAFF
TGTGCCTGGAGTACTCTAATTTCAGGGAACACTGAAGCTTTCTTT
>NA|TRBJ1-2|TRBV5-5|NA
CASSLIQGYGYTF
TGTGCCAGCAGCTTGATCCAGGGTTACGGCTACACCTTC
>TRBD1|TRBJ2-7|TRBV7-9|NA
CASSAPGTGVSYEQYF
TGTGCCAGCAGCGCCCCCGGGACAGGGGTCTCCTACGAGCAGTACTTC
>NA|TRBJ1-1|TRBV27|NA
CASSLSRGGGSTEAFF
TGTGCCAGCAGTTTATCCCGGGGGGGAGGGTCCACTGAAGCTTTCTTT
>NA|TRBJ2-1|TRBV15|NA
CATSMGGGSYNEQFF
TGTGCCACCAGCATGGGGGGGGGCTCTTACAATGAGCAGTTCTTC
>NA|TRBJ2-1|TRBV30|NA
CAWSVARGYNEQFF
TGTGCCTGGAGTGTCGCCAGGGGATACAATGAGCAGTTCTTC
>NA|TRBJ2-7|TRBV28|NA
CASSQQGHEQYF
TGTGCCAGCAGTCAACAGGGTCACGAGCAGTACTTC
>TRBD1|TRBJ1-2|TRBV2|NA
CASSGTGPTGYTF
TGTGCCAGCAGTGGGACAGGCCCGACGGGCTACACCTTC
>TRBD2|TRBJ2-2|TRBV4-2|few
CASSLPNQREDKYTGELFF
TGTGCCAGCAGCCTCCCCAATCAGCGGGAGGATAAATACACCGGGGAGCTGTTTTTT
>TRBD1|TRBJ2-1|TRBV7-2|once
CASSTRGTGAYNEQFF
TGTGCCAGCAGCACCCGCGGGACAGGAGCATACAATGAGCAGTTCTTC
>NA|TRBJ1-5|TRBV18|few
CASSSTGQGIRGQPQHF
TGTGCCAGCTCATCGACCGGGCAGGGGATCCGCGGCCAGCCCCAGCATTTT
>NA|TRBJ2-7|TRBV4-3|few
CASSQVIGLASYEQYF
TGCGCCAGCAGCCAAGTGATTGGGCTTGCTTCCTACGAGCAGTACTTC
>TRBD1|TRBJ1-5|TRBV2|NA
CASSVFDRGDQPQHF
TGTGCCAGCAGTGTCTTCGACAGGGGGGATCAGCCCCAGCATTTT
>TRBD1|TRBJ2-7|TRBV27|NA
CASSWGTGVVYEQYF
TGTGCCAGCAGTTGGGGGACAGGGGTGGTTTACGAGCAGTACTTC
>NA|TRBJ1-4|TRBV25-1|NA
CASKWADEKLFF
TGTGCCAGCAAGTGGGCCGATGAAAAACTGTTTTTT
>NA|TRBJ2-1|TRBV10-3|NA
CAISVLGDNEQFF
TGTGCCATCAGTGTTCTGGGAGACAATGAGCAGTTCTTC
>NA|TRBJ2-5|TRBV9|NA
CASSVGGQVQETQYF
TGTGCCAGCAGCGTCGGTGGGCAGGTTCAAGAGACCCAGTACTTC
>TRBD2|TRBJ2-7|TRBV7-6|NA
CASSRSGGAANEQYF
TGTGCCAGCAGCCGATCCGGGGGGGCGGCCAACGAGCAGTACTTC
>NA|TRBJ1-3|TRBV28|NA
CASSWGTAAGNTIYF
TGTGCCAGCAGTTGGGGCACCGCGGCCGGAAACACCATATATTTT
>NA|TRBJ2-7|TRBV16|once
CASSPQSSGVGEQYF
TGTGCCAGCAGCCCTCAATCTTCCGGGGTTGGCGAGCAGTACTTC
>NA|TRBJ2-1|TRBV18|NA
CASSPPAGPWDEQFF
TGTGCCAGCTCACCACCGGCGGGACCCTGGGATGAGCAGTTCTTC
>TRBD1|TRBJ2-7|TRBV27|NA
CASSLAHPGTGTYEQYF
TGTGCCAGCAGTCTCGCACACCCCGGGACAGGGACCTACGAGCAGTACTTC
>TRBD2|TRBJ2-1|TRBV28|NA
CASSPGGIVTGNEQFF
TGTGCCAGCAGTCCGGGGGGGATAGTTACGGGAAATGAGCAGTTCTTC
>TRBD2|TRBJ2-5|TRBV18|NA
CASSVLAGLYQETQYF
TGTGCCAGCTCGGTGCTAGCGGGGCTGTACCAAGAGACCCAGTACTTC
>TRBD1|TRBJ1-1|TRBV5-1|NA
CASSRGQADTEAFF
TGCGCCAGCAGTCGGGGACAGGCGGACACTGAAGCTTTCTTT
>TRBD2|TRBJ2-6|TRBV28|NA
CASGVAGGSSGANVLTF
TGTGCCAGCGGAGTAGCGGGAGGGAGCTCTGGGGCCAACGTCCTGACTTTC
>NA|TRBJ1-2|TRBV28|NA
CASSGGRTYGYTF
TGTGCCAGCTCCGGGGGGAGAACCTATGGCTACACCTTC
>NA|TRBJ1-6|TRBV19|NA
CASSIGAKDASPLHF
TGTGCCAGTAGTATTGGGGCCAAGGATGCTTCACCCCTCCACTTT
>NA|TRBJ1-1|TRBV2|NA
CASSEEWAGLPAFF
TGTGCCAGCAGTGAAGAGTGGGCGGGCCTGCCAGCTTTCTTT
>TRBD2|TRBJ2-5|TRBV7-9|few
CASSSTDITSGRAQETQYF
TGTGCCAGCAGCTCCACAGATATAACTAGCGGACGCGCCCAAGAGACCCAGTACTTC
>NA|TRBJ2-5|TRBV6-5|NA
CASSYSSRVQGETQYF
TGTGCCAGCAGTTACTCGAGTCGGGTGCAGGGGGAGACCCAGTACTTC
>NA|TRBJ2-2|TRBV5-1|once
CASFPGTTGELFF
TGCGCCAGTTTTCCCGGGACTACCGGGGAGCTGTTTTTT
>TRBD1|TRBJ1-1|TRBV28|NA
CASSTPGTGTTEAFF
TGTGCCAGCAGTACTCCGGGGACAGGGACGACTGAAGCTTTCTTT
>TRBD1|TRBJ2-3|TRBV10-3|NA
CAISELVDRDRASDTQYF
TGTGCCATCAGTGAATTAGTAGATCGGGACAGGGCGTCCGATACGCAGTATTTT